Presented here are 31 T cell receptor beta chains from one specimen sequenced in a study of blood T cell repertoires in COVID-19. The assay was immunoSEQ multiplex PCR, and TCRdb's table has in-frame clones only and misses some. The data contain tens of thousands of clones, around 88% of them seen just once; the ten biggest clones take up approximately 2%. Source material: peripheral blood. These receptors all come from a woman aged 80 or older with active or convalescent COVID-19.

This clone has only a few counts. The genes are TRBV7-8 and TRBJ2-7, with D perhaps TRBD2 (7 bases). Germline CDR1 reads SGHVS; CDR2 reads FQNEAQ. This CDR3 is built from 15 residues. V shed 0 bases and J shed 3 bases, with 12 bases lying between them. CDR3: CASSLALGGHYEQYF. CDR3 sequence (DNA): TGTGCCAGCAGCTTAGCGCTGGGGGGGCACTACGAGCAGTACTTC. The full variable domain, its missing parts supplied by reference TRBV7-8 and TRBJ2-7, is GAGVSQSPRYKVAKRGQDVALRCDPISGHVSLFWYQQALGQGPEFLTYFQNEAQLDKSGLPSDRFFAERPEGSVSTLKIQRTQQEDSAVYLCASSLALGGHYEQYFGPGTRLTVT.

The chain carries TRBV7-3 and TRBJ2-1; the match to TRBD2 covers 10 bases. V lost 2 bases and J lost 6; bases outside the gene matches: 4. Germline-derived CDR1 and CDR2 are SGHTA and FQGTGA. This CDR3 spans 15 amino acids. As DNA, the CDR3 is TGTGCCAGCAGCTTACGTCGGACTAGCGGCAATGAGCAGTTCTTC. The encoded protein is CASSLRRTSGNEQFF.

The CDR3 bases are TGTGCCAGCATAGACAGGAGTCGTTGGGGCACTGAAGCTTTCTTT. Its translation is CASIDRSRWGTEAFF. This rearrangement joins TRBV6-6 to TRBJ1-1; D possibly corresponds to TRBD1 (6 bases). The CDR3 is made up of 15 amino acids. Germline-derived CDR1 and CDR2 are MNHNY and SVGAGI (reference sequence). V was pared by 7 bases and J by 4 bases, with 19 bases between.

V gene TRBV23-1 combines with J gene TRBJ2-2; 10 nucleotides match TRBD1. TRBV23-1 is an open reading frame whose function is uncertain. CDR3 length: 17 amino acids. The V segment lost 2 bases and the J segment 4 bases; nucleotides outside the gene matches: 7. The CDR3 nucleotides are TGCGCCAGCAGTCAAACCCCGGGACAGGGGAGCACCGGGGAGCTGTTTTTT. Translation gives CASSQTPGQGSTGELFF.

The chain is built from TRBV6-6 and TRBJ2-5, with 9 nucleotides matching TRBD1. This CDR3 contains 15 residues. CDR1 is MNHNY and CDR2 is SVGAGI in the germline V gene (reference sequence). V was pared by 4 bases and J by 5 bases, with 8 bases of the junction left unmatched. The CDR3 coding sequence is TGTGCCAGCAGTTCTCATACAGGGGGCAGGGAGACCCAGTACTTC. This sequence encodes CASSSHTGGRETQYF.

V gene TRBV7-9 combines with J gene TRBJ2-7, with a weak D call TRBD2 (6 bases). V was pared by 1 base and J by 0 bases, with 13 bases between. Germline lookup yields CDR1 SEHNR and CDR2 FQNEAQ (reference sequence). CDR3 length equals 16 residues. CDR3: CASSLGRGRSSYEQYF. The DNA for the CDR3 is TGTGCCAGCAGCTTAGGGCGGGGCAGATCCTCCTACGAGCAGTACTTC.

The chain combines TRBV27 with TRBJ1-4; D might be TRBD1 (6 bases). There are 13 residues in the CDR3. Germline CDR1 and CDR2: MNHEY and SMNVEV (reference sequence). The V end was cut by 6 bases, the J end by 4 bases, with 9 bases between. CDR3 bases: TGTGCCAGCAGACGGACAGTTAATGAAAAACTGTTTTTT. Its protein product is CASRRTVNEKLFF.

CDR3 sequence (DNA): TGTGCCAGCAGCCAAGGACTGACAGGGAGTAAGCAGTTCTTC. It translates to CASSQGLTGSKQFF. V gene TRBV7-9 combines with J gene TRBJ2-1, with TRBD1 identical over 7 bases. V shed 5 bases and J 11 bases; nucleotides not matched to a gene: 12. CDR1 is SEHNR and CDR2 is FQNEAQ in the germline V gene (reference sequence). The CDR3 length is 14 residues.

The chain uses TRBV28 and TRBJ1-1; D remains unclear. CDR1 and CDR2 from the germline V gene are MDHEN and SYDVKM. Trimming stripped 5 bases from V and 5 bases from J, with 9 bases between. This CDR3 has 12 residues. This CDR3 is CASSLTETEAFF. In nucleotides, the CDR3 is TGTGCCAGCAGTCTTACAGAAACTGAAGCTTTCTTT.

V and J are TRBV2 and TRBJ1-5; TRBD1 aligns across 7 bases. The CDR3 is 14 residues long. The trim removed 6 bases at V and 6 bases at J, leaving 8 bases unmatched. Per germline, CDR1 SNHLY and CDR2 FYNNEI. The CDR3: CASRRQGNSQPQHF. The CDR3 DNA follows: TGTGCCAGCAGGCGACAGGGTAATAGTCAGCCCCAGCATTTT.

The V gene is TRBV7-9, the J gene TRBJ1-2; D may be TRBD1 (5 bases). V was clipped by 5 bases and J by 6 bases, with 16 bases between them. From germline, CDR1 is SEHNR and CDR2 FQNEAQ (reference sequence). The CDR3 is 14 residues long. CDR3 amino acids: CASSPLGLLNGYTF. The CDR3 DNA sequence: TGTGCCAGCAGCCCTTTGGGACTTCTTAATGGCTACACCTTC.

This clone is a singleton in its sample. The chain couples TRBV29-1 to TRBJ2-7; D is possibly TRBD2 (6 bases). This CDR3 has 12 residues. CDR1 is SQVTM and CDR2 is ANQGSEA in the germline V gene. Trimming removed 8 bases at V and 2 bases at J, with 13 bases between. The DNA of the CDR3 is TGCAGCATACGGGACTCAGCCTACGAGCAGTACTTC. Amino acids: CSIRDSAYEQYF.

This rearrangement joins TRBV19 to TRBJ2-3, with 9 bases identical to TRBD1. The germline V gene has CDR1 LNHDA and CDR2 SQIVND (reference sequence). This CDR3 is 17 amino acids long. V lost 5 bases to trimming and J lost 3 bases; unmatched junction nucleotides: 12. CDR3 sequence reads: CASSSLAGTGMTDTQYF. The CDR3 DNA follows: TGTGCCAGTAGTTCGCTCGCCGGGACAGGGATGACAGATACGCAGTATTTT.

The rearrangement joins TRBV12-5 to TRBJ1-2; 9 positions agree with TRBD1. Germline CDR1 LGHNT, CDR2 FRNRAP. V shed 9 bases, J shed 8 bases, and the junction held 10 bases outside the gene matches. This CDR3 comprises 13 residues. This CDR3 reads CASFPGTGLGYTF. The CDR3, as DNA: TGTGCTAGCTTCCCCGGGACAGGGTTGGGCTACACCTTC.

The chain carries TRBV14 and TRBJ1-4; 9 bases line up with TRBD1. Germline V gene sequence: CDR1 SGHDN, CDR2 FVKESK. V dropped 2 bases and J dropped 5; count of bases not matched to a gene: 3. The CDR3 loop spans 15 amino acids. The CDR3: CASSQQGTGNEKLFF. Here the CDR3 DNA reads TGTGCCAGCAGCCAACAAGGGACAGGGAATGAAAAACTGTTTTTT.

CDR3 residues: CASSLHTGVDGYTF. The CDR3, as DNA: TGCGCCAGCAGCTTACACACAGGGGTCGATGGCTACACCTTC. The V gene is TRBV5-1, the J gene TRBJ1-2; 7 bases match TRBD1. Germline V lookup: CDR1 SGHRS, CDR2 YFSETQ. V shed 2 bases, J shed 6 bases, and the junction held 7 bases outside the gene matches. This CDR3 region has 14 residues.

This chain links TRBV5-5 with TRBJ2-5; perhaps TRBD2 as D (5 bases). CDR1 and CDR2 from the germline V gene are SGHKS and YYEKEE (reference sequence). This CDR3 is 13 amino acids long. V was pared by 2 bases and J by 2 bases, with 7 bases between. The CDR3 nucleotides are TGTGCCAGCAGCTTACTAGGGCAAGAGACCCAGTACTTC. The encoded protein is CASSLLGQETQYF.

The chain carries TRBV30 and TRBJ1-5; 9 positions match TRBD1. With 2 bases clipped from V and 5 bases from J, the junction kept 7 bases outside the gene matches. Germline V gives CDR1 GTSNPN, CDR2 SVGIG (reference sequence). The CDR3 extends over 15 amino acids. CDR3 in DNA: TGTGCCTGGAGTCCCCGGGGACAGGGCTATCAGCCCCAGCATTTT. This encodes CAWSPRGQGYQPQHF.

The chain uses TRBV3-1 (or the pseudogene TRBV3-2) and TRBJ2-2; D gene unclear. Germline assignment: CDR1 LGHDT and CDR2 YNNKEL (reference sequence). The V end lost 4 bases, the J end lost 7 bases, and 16 bases lay between the germline ends. The CDR3 consists of 15 residues. The CDR3 DNA follows: TGTGCCAGCAGCCTAGGCGGTGGCGTTGGCGGGGAGCTGTTTTTT. This sequence encodes CASSLGGGVGGELFF.

This clone appeared a few times. This chain connects TRBV6-5 to TRBJ1-1; 7 positions match TRBD1. Trimming at V came to 5 bases and at J to 5 bases, leaving 8 bases not matched to a gene. The CDR3 consists of 14 residues. CDR1 and CDR2 (germline): MNHEY, SVGAGI. The CDR3 is CASSKTGVETEAFF. In DNA form, the CDR3 reads TGTGCCAGCAGTAAAACAGGGGTAGAGACTGAAGCTTTCTTT.

The V call is TRBV27, the J call TRBJ2-7; no reliable D call. Germline CDR1 MNHEY, CDR2 SMNVEV (reference sequence). The CDR3 sequence is 15 residues long. The V gene lost 6 bases and the J gene lost 1 base, with 16 bases spanning the gap. The CDR3 spells CASSPDFVDSYEQYF. Here the CDR3 DNA reads TGTGCCAGCAGCCCCGACTTTGTAGATTCCTACGAGCAGTACTTC.

The J gene is TRBJ2-2, the V gene TRBV5-1; 7 nucleotides agree with TRBD1. Germline V lookup: CDR1 SGHRS, CDR2 YFSETQ. The CDR3 extends over 15 amino acids. The V and J ends lost 4 bases and 4 bases, in that order; junction bases with no gene match: 7. CDR3 coding DNA: TGCGCCAGCAGCCTTAGACAGGGAACCACCGGGGAGCTGTTTTTT. Its translation is CASSLRQGTTGELFF.

The J gene is TRBJ1-2, the V gene TRBV27, with TRBD1 matching 7 bases. Germline CDR1 and CDR2: MNHEY and SMNVEV (reference sequence). This CDR3 is built from 16 residues. After removal of 4 bases from V and 4 bases from J, the junction contained 12 bases not matched to a gene. CDR3 in amino acids: CASSSIGTARAYGYTF. In nucleotides, the CDR3 is TGTGCCAGCAGTTCAATCGGGACAGCTCGGGCCTATGGCTACACCTTC.

V is TRBV7-9 and J is TRBJ1-2; 10 bases agree with TRBD1. This CDR3 comprises 16 residues. V lost 1 base to trimming and J lost 1 base; unmatched junction nucleotides: 3. Germline values: CDR1 SEHNR, CDR2 FQNEAQ (reference sequence). CDR3 in DNA: TGTGCCAGCAGCTTAGGGACAGGGGGATATAACTATGGCTACACCTTC. This translates into CASSLGTGGYNYGYTF.

Only a few counts were recorded for this clone. The V call is TRBV2, the J call TRBJ2-5; a weak D match, TRBD2 (5 bases). The CDR3 is 13 residues long. Germline-derived CDR1 and CDR2 are SNHLY and FYNNEI. V was trimmed by 6 bases and J by 1 base, leaving 9 bases between them. The CDR3 loop reads CASRRAGQETQYF. DNA of the CDR3: TGTGCCAGCAGGAGGGCAGGCCAAGAGACCCAGTACTTC.

The V and J genes are TRBV6-2 or TRBV6-3 and TRBJ1-2, with TRBD1 matching 8 bases. This CDR3 has 15 residues. The germline V gene encodes CDR1 MNHEY and CDR2 SVGEGT. The V and J ends lost 0 bases and 3 bases, in that order; junction bases with no gene match: 3. The CDR3 region has the DNA TGTGCCAGCAGTTACTCGACAGGGGAGGACTATGGCTACACCTTC. It specifies CASSYSTGEDYGYTF.

The chain recombines TRBV6-4 with TRBJ2-6, with D hard to call. This CDR3 spans 15 amino acids. The V end was cut by 3 bases, the J end by 7 bases, with 13 bases between. Germline V CDR1 and CDR2: MRHNA, SNTAGT. CDR3 region: CASSERSDSANVLTF. CDR3 nucleotide sequence: TGTGCCAGCAGTGAGAGGTCAGATAGTGCCAACGTCCTGACTTTC.

The chain employs TRBV5-1 and TRBJ2-5, with 9 positions matching TRBD2. V lost 0 bases and J lost 3; bases outside the gene matches: 9. From germline, CDR1 is SGHRS and CDR2 YFSETQ. There are 17 residues in the CDR3. The CDR3 DNA reads TGCGCCAGCAGCTTGGGTACTGACCTAGCGGGGAAAGAGACCCAGTACTTC. This gives the protein CASSLGTDLAGKETQYF. Looking up the rest from reference TRBV5-1 and TRBJ2-5 gives the full variable domain: KAGVTQTPRYLIKTRGQQVTLSCSPISGHRSVSWYQQTPGQGLQFLFEYFSETQRNKGNFPGRFSGRQFSNSRSEMNVSTLELGDSALYLCASSLGTDLAGKETQYFGPGTRLLVL.

CDR3 in DNA: TGTGCCAGTAGCCAAGGACAGGGGGCGACGTACTATGGCTACACCTTC. Its protein is CASSQGQGATYYGYTF. The V call is TRBV19, the J call TRBJ1-2, with 11 bases aligning to TRBD1. V lost 6 bases to trimming and J lost 3 bases; unmatched junction nucleotides: 9. The length of the CDR3 is 16 residues. The V gene's germline CDR1 is LNHDA and CDR2 SQIVND (reference sequence). Based on the CDR3 plus reference TRBV19 and TRBJ1-2, the full variable domain is DGGITQSPKYLFRKEGQNVTLSCEQNLNHDAMYWYRQDPGQGLRLIYYSQIVNDFQKGDIAEGYSVSREKKESFPLTVTSAQKNPTAFYLCASSQGQGATYYGYTFGSGTRLTVV.

V gene TRBV14 combines with J gene TRBJ1-2; D perhaps matches TRBD1 (6 bases). Germline CDR1 and CDR2: SGHDN and FVKESK. The CDR3 consists of 16 residues. V was trimmed by 5 bases and J by 2 bases, leaving 18 bases between them. The CDR3 DNA sequence: TGTGCCAGCAGCGCCCGCGGGGGGCGAGGAAACTATGGCTACACCTTC. Translating gives CASSARGGRGNYGYTF.

The gene calls are TRBV19 and TRBJ1-1, with 9 bases that match TRBD1. The CDR3 consists of 16 residues. V was pared by 6 bases and J by 5 bases, with 13 bases of the junction left unmatched. Looked up from germline, CDR1 is LNHDA and CDR2 is SQIVND (reference sequence). The CDR3 here is CASRPPGTGRKTEAFF. The CDR3 nucleotides are TGTGCCAGTAGACCCCCAGGGACAGGGAGGAAAACTGAAGCTTTCTTT.